This T cell receptor beta chain was obtained from a study of blood T cell repertoires in COVID-19. Turning to the study itself: Researchers got acute and convalescent COVID-19 samples from the United States, Italy and Spain. PBMCs, B-cell-depleted T cells, or T cells were the source of the cDNA or gDNA that made up the material.

The germline V gene has CDR1 LGHNA and CDR2 YSLEER. The CDR3 sequence is 15 residues long. The V end was cut by 1 base, the J end by 6 bases, with 14 bases between. In the original analysis: Estimation of nucleated cell counts was performed using reference gene primer amplification. The repertoire was sequenced with immunoSEQ multiplex PCR; TCRdb's copy has only in-frame clones and lacks some. Clone size and the V and J calls come from that table; the DNA yielded D and trimming. The table shows some 140,000 clones, with around 85% occurring only once. The TCR originated in a woman older than 75 with acute or convalescent COVID-19. Sequencing used peripheral blood. The chain is built from TRBV4-3 and TRBJ2-3; D is perhaps TRBD2 (5 bases). This CDR3 is CASSQGAEPIDTQYF. As DNA, the CDR3 is TGCGCCAGCAGCCAAGGAGCGGAACCAATCGATACGCAGTATTTT.